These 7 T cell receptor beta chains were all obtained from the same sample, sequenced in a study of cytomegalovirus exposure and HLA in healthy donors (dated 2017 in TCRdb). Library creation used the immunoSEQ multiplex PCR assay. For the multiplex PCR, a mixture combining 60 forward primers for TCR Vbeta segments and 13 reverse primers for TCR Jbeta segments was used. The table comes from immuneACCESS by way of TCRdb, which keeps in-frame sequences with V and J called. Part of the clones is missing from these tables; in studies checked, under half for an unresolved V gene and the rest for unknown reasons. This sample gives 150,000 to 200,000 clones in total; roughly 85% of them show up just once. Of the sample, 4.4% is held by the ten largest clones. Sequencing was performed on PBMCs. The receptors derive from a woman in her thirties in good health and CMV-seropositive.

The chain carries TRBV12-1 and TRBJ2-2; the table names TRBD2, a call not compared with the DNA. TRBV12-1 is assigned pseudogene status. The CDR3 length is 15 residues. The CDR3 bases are TGTGCCAGCAGACCGGGACTAGCGGGAGCCGGGGAGCTGTTTTTT. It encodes CASRPGLAGAGELFF.

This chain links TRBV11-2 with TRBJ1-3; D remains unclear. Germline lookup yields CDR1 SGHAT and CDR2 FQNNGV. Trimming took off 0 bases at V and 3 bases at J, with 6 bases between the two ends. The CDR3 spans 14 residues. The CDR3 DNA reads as TGTGCCAGCAGCTTAGAGGGCAGTGGAAACACCATATATTTT. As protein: CASSLEGSGNTIYF. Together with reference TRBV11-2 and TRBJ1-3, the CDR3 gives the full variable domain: EAGVAQSPRYKIIEKRQSVAFWCNPISGHATLYWYQQILGQGPKLLIQFQNNGVVDDSQLPKDRFSAERLKGVDSTLKIQPAKLEDSAVYLCASSLEGSGNTIYFGEGSWLTVV.

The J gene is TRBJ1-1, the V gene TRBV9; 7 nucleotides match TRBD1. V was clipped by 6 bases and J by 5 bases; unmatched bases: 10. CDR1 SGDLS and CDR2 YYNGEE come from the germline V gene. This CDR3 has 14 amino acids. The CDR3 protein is CASTGDSLGTEAFF. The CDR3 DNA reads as TGTGCCAGCACTGGGGACAGTCTAGGAACTGAAGCTTTCTTT.

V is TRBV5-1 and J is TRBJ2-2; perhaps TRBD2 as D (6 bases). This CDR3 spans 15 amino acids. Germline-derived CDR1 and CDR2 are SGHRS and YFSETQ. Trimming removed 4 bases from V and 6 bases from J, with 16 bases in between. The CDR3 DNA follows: TGCGCCAGCAGCCGACAGAACGGGAGCCCCGGGGAGCTGTTTTTT. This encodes CASSRQNGSPGELFF.

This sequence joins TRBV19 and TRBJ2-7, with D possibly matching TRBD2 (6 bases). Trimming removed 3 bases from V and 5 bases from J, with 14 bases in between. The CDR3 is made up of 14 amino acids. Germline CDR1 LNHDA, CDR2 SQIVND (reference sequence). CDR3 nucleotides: TGTGCCAGTAGTATTTACGGGACTTTACACGAGCAGTACTTC. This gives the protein CASSIYGTLHEQYF.

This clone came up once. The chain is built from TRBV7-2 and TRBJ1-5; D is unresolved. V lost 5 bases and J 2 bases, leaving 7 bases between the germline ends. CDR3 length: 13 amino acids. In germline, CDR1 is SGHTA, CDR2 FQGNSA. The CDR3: CASSIRGNQPQHF. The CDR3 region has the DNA TGTGCCAGCAGCATCCGGGGCAATCAGCCCCAGCATTTT.

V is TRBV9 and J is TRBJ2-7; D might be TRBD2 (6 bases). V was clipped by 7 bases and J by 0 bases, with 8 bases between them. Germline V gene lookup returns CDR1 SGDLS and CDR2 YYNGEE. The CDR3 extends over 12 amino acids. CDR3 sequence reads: CASGGSSYEQYF. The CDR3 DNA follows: TGTGCCAGCGGGGGGAGCTCCTACGAGCAGTACTTC. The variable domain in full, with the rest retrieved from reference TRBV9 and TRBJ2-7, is DSGVTQTPKHLITATGQRVTLRCSPRSGDLSVYWYQQSLDQGLQFLIQYYNGEERAKGNILERFSAQQFPDLHSELNLSSLELGDSALYFCASGGSSYEQYFGPGTRLTVT.